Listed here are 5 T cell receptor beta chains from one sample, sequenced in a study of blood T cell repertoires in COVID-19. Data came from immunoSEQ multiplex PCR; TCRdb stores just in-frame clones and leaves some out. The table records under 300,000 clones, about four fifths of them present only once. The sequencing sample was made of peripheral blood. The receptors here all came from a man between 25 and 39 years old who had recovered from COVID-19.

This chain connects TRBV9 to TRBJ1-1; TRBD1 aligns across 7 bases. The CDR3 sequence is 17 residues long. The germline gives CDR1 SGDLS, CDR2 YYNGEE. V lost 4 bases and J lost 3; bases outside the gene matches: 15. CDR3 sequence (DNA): TGTGCCAGCAGCACACAAGCCTTCGGGACAGACCACACTGAAGCTTTCTTT. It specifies CASSTQAFGTDHTEAFF.

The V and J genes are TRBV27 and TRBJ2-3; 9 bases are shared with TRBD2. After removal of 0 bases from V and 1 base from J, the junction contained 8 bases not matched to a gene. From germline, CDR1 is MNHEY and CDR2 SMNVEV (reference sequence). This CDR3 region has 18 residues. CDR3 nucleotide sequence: TGTGCCAGCAGTTTATCGTACGGGATAGCGGGGGGCACAGATACGCAGTATTTT. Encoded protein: CASSLSYGIAGGTDTQYF.

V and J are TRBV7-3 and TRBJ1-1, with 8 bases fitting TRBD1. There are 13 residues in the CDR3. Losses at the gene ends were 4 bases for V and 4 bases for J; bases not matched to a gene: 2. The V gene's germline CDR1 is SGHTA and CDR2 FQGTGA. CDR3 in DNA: TGTGCCAGCAGCTGGACAGGGCTCACTGAAGCTTTCTTT. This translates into CASSWTGLTEAFF.

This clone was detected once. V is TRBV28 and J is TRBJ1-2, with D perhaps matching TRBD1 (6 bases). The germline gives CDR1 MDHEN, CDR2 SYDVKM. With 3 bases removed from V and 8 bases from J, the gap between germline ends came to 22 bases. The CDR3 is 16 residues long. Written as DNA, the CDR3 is TGTGCCAGCAGTTTGTTTAGGGGGATCCCGGCGAACGGCTACACCTTC. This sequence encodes CASSLFRGIPANGYTF.

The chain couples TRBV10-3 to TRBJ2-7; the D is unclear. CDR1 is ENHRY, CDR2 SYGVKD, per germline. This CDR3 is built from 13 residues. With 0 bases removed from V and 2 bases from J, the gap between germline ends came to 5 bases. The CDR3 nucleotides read TGTGCCATCAGTGAGTCGAACACCTACGAGCAGTACGTC. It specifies CAISESNTYEQYV.